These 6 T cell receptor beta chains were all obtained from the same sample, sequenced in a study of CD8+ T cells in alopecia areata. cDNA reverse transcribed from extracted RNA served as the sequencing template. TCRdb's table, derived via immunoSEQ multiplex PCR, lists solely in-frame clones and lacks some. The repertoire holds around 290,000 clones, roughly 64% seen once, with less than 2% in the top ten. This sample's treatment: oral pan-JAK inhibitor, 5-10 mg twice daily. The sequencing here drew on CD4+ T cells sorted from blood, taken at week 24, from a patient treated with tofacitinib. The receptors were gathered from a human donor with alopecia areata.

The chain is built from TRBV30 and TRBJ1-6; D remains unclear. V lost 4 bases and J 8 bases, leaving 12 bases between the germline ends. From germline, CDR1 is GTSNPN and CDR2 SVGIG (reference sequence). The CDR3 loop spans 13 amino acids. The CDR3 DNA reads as TGTGCCTGGAATCGACGGCGAGATTCACCCCTCCACTTT. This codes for CAWNRRRDSPLHF. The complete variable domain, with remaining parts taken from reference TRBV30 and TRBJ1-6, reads SQTIHQWPATLVQPVGSPLSLECTVEGTSNPNLYWYRQAAGRGLQLLFYSVGIGQISSEVPQNLSASRPQDRQFILSSKKLLLSDSGFYLCAWNRRRDSPLHFGNGTRLTVT.

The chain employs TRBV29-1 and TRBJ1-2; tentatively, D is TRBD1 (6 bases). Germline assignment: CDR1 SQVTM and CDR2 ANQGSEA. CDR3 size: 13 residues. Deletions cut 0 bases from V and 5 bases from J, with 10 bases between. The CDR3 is CSVEEPGEYGYTF. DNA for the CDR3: TGCAGCGTTGAAGAGCCAGGGGAGTATGGCTACACCTTC. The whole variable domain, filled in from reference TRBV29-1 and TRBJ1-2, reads SAVISQKPSRDICQRGTSLTIQCQVDSQVTMMFWYRQQPGQSLTLIATANQGSEATYESGFVIDKFPISRPNLTFSTLTVSNMSPEDSSIYLCSVEEPGEYGYTFGSGTRLTVV.

CDR3 sequence: CAILREGYGYTF. The CDR3 coding sequence is TGTGCCATCCTCAGGGAGGGATATGGCTACACCTTC. The chain recombines TRBV10-3 with TRBJ1-2; D is perhaps TRBD1 (5 bases). The germline V gene encodes CDR1 ENHRY and CDR2 SYGVKD. The CDR3 length is 12 residues. Trimming stripped 8 bases from V and 5 bases from J, with 12 bases between.

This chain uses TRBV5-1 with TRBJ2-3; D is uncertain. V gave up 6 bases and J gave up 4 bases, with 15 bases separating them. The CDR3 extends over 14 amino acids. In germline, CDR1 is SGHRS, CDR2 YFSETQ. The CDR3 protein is CASKGSDNADTQYF. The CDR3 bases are TGCGCCAGCAAGGGATCCGATAATGCAGATACGCAGTATTTT.

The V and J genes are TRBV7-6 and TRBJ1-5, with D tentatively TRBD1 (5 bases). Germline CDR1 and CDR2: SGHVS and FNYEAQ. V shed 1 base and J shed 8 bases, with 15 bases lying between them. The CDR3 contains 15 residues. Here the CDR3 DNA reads TGTGCCAGCAGCTTAGTTGAGGGACCTGATGAGCCCCAGCATTTT. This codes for CASSLVEGPDEPQHF.

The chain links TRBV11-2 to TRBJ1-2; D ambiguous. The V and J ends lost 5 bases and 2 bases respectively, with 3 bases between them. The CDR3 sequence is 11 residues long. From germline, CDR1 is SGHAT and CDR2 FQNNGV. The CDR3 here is CASSQNYGYTF. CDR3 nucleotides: TGTGCCAGCAGCCAGAACTATGGCTACACCTTC.